This section outlines one TCR beta chain sequence together with its context. Its antigen is still unknown. It has no much larger one-base neighbor in the sample; base qualities were not kept. The data derive from a study of cytomegalovirus exposure and HLA in healthy donors (dated by TCRdb to about 2017). About the investigation overall: In an earlier analysis of 587 of the donors, 276 Gb of sequence data and roughly 100 million unique TCR beta sequences from about 179 million T cells were reported. HLA typing covered class I and class II loci at four-digit resolution. Across 300 to 500 genotyped donors of the cohort, an average of about 240,000 unique TCR beta nucleotide sequences per donor were sequenced, and roughly 18% of those sequences were non-productive. All discovery cohort repertoires had been generated using a single sequencing platform. To study patterns of TCR occurrence, a later analysis re-analyzed previously published TCR beta repertoires from around 660 donors and added high-resolution HLA genotyping. Around 320 gigabases of sequencing data and tens of millions of unique TCR sequences were included in an early release covering several hundred HLA-typed donors. The study used immunosequencing to profile the T cell repertoires of 600 to 850 subjects and linked those repertoires to cytomegalovirus serostatus. In an earlier analysis of 587 of the donors, high-throughput TCR beta sequencing was used to judge whether each TCR beta V gene segment behaved as functional or pseudogenic. Genome-wide SNP genotypes for about 65% of the roughly 700 donors were used in a later genetic analysis, which treated that subset as a discovery cohort. The number of typed donors differed by locus: about 629-630 for A, B, C, DRB1 and DQB1; approximately 530 for DQA1; approximately 600 for DPA1; and around 490 for DPB1. Besides the first cohort of 666 subjects, a separate validation cohort made up of 120 different subjects was used. Of the 350 to 400 genotyped donors, about 80% fell in the genetic ancestry cluster associated with self-reported Caucasian donors. The study was designed to test whether signatures of past pathogen exposure could be identified by cataloging public T cell receptors. Alongside the repertoire data, information on donor age, sex, ethnicity and CMV serostatus was compiled. A few DR-DQ haplotypes were handled as single units for association and clustering because linkage in the cohort was strong. High-throughput TCR immunosequencing, statistical association of individual TCRs with disease status, and machine learning were combined to predict cytomegalovirus infection status. Rather than using new phenotypic data, the later analysis identified candidate immune exposures from TCR beta sequences and from how often those sequences occurred across donors.

Overall study outcomes, separate from this receptor: The authors suggested that the approach could potentially be generalized to other disease states and immunological phenotypes. Seventeen rarely observed V segments, including chromosome 9 orphons, were excluded from the earlier analysis of 550 to 700 of the donors because counts were too low. In a later analysis, HLA-associated TCR beta chains were found to be more clonally expanded and to have lower generation probabilities than equally common non-associated chains. HLA typing was unavailable for some donors at each locus, so association tests used only the typed subset. The presence/absence analyses assumed that sequencing depth was roughly uniform across donors, and that assumption may not be true. In both the original and validation cohorts, the classifier was reported to diagnose cytomegalovirus status with high specificity and sensitivity. A later analysis reported that several top co-occurrence clusters appeared linked to parvovirus B19, influenza, CMV and Epstein-Barr virus. Assigning TCR associations to individual alleles was difficult when HLA alleles, especially DR and DQ, strongly co-occurred. A further reported finding was that TCR beta sequences accurately predicted the HLA-A and HLA-B alleles for most subjects in the first cohort. A later analysis found that TCR association rates varied across HLA loci, with DRB1 alleles showing the most associated TCRs and HLA-C alleles the fewest. The cohort was sequenced for TCR beta chains only, and without alpha or paired-chain data the features that could be detected were limited. According to a later genetic analysis, donors in an Asian-associated ancestry cluster had fewer N-insertions in productive TCRs than the approximately 610-donor mean. Three of the identified cytomegalovirus-associated TCR beta chains were confirmed in vitro to be specific for cytomegalovirus antigens. In a later analysis, around 15,000 TCR beta sequences were associated with specific HLA alleles at a false discovery rate of 0.05. Linkage disequilibrium might explain the correlated functional status among segregating V segments, but an unknown experimental factor could not be excluded. An earlier analysis of approximately 540 of the donors showed that most TCR beta V segments appeared in productive rearrangements either about 90% or about 30% of the time, which broadly matched IMGT annotations. Immune exposure information for the cohort was limited to CMV serostatus. According to a later analysis, most CMV-associated TCR beta chains appeared to be HLA-restricted, and the HLA associations seemed to be driven largely by CMV exposure. Because the 87-base-pair reads could not distinguish some IMGT-functional V segments, including TRBV6-2 and TRBV6-3, those segments were excluded. A later genetic analysis associated a missense DCLRE1C variant with V-gene and J-gene trimming of TCR beta chains, and an independent cohort replicated the association. The sequencing pipeline was judged likely to have produced a cluster of highly shared sequence variants as a technical artifact. Most TCR sequences were observed very rarely across donors, whereas some public TCRs were present in many individuals. In the study, roughly 160 TCR beta chains were listed as associated with cytomegalovirus.

To prepare the library, the immunoSEQ multiplex PCR assay was applied. The multiplex PCR relied on a mix of 60 forward primers for TCR Vbeta segments and 13 reverse primers for TCR Jbeta segments. Amplification of the CDR3 region of rearranged TCR beta genes was performed with a multiplex PCR assay on genomic DNA. On the Illumina HiSeq System, the amplified TCR beta libraries were sequenced as 87-base-pair reads. In the source study's methods: A later analysis tallied around 82 million unique TCR beta chains across the 700 or so repertoires, and about 10 million of those chains were shared by two or more donors. A nearest-neighbor algorithm error-corrected the raw reads and collapsed the reads into unique sequences, merging closely related sequences to remove PCR and sequencing errors. CDR3 sequences were aligned to IMGT reference sequences to assign V, D and J gene segments. For a sequence to be retained, a match of at least six nucleotides to both a V gene segment and a J gene segment was required. A rearrangement was called productive if the CDR3 had no stop codons and remained in frame with V and J, and every other rearrangement was called non-productive. CDR3 was defined by IMGT convention, running from the second conserved V-encoded cysteine to the conserved J-encoded phenylalanine. In an earlier analysis of more than 550 of the donors, sequences lacking an unambiguous match to a single V gene segment were excluded. In an earlier analysis of approximately 550 of the donors, V segments were called functional above 56.7% productive rearrangements and were called segregating when the between-donor standard deviation exceeded 5%. A statistical classification framework was built for diagnosing cytomegalovirus status from the catalog of TCR beta chain sequences. A later analysis assigned V and J genes by comparing TCR nucleotide sequences with IMGT/GENE-DB human TR gene sequences. A later analysis assigned CDR3 sequences and most-parsimonious VDJ recombination scenarios with the TCRdist pipeline. A later analysis defined each TCR beta chain by its CDR3 amino acid sequence plus V-gene family, and excluded reads lacking a unique V-gene family. To address suspected cross-contamination and a sequencing artifact, a later analysis removed around 590 highly shared, low-generation-probability nucleotide sequences. A later analysis calculated a clonal expansion index for each public chain from normalized within-repertoire ranks of inferred template counts. In a later analysis, generation probabilities were computed with a VDJ recombination model fitted to out-of-frame rearrangements, and the resulting probabilities were checked against IGoR. In a later analysis, hypergeometric tests were used to score TCR-TCR, TCR-HLA and TCR-CMV co-occurrence, with a repertoire-size bias correction applied to TCR pairs. In a later analysis, false discovery rates were estimated by permuting HLA or CMV assignments 20 times. In a later analysis, co-occurring TCRs were grouped using DBSCAN, and TCRdist sequence similarity was added for clustering within HLA-allele-positive subsets. Repertoires with fewer than 30,000 or more than 120,000 public chains were left out of co-occurrence clustering, as were a handful of repertoires with anomalous nucleotide sharing. TCRdb holds this immuneACCESS table with in-frame rearrangements only. Some clones are missing; in checked studies, unresolved V genes explain under half, and the rest has no known cause. That table gives V, J and clone size, and the DNA gave D and trimming. The sample has some 95,000 clones on record, more than 60% of them singletons. The ten largest clones add up to under 8% of the sample.

The cohort consisted of hundreds of healthy bone marrow donors. At the time of sampling, every cohort member was nominally healthy, though immune exposures that went unrecorded were likely present. The donor tested CMV seropositive and was one of the 289 seropositive cohort members. Every donor gave a peripheral blood sample, and the peripheral blood mononuclear cells from that sample were used for TCR beta sequencing. The Qiagen DNeasy Blood Extraction Kit was used to extract genomic DNA from the blood cell samples. Measured from the cysteine to the phenylalanine, the CDR3 is 14 residues long. The CDR3 DNA has 42 bases and is translated from base 1. Based on the germline V gene (reference sequence), the CDR1 and CDR2 sequences are SEHNR and FQNEAQ. Clipping removes 5 bases from V and 5 bases from J, with 8 as the unmatched junction base count.

This chain is built from TRBV7-9 and TRBJ1-1, with 7 central nucleotides matching TRBD1. The sample taken for sequencing was PBMCs. The clonotype comes from a man aged 50 to 59 in good health and CMV-seropositive. This receptor has the CDR3 CASSQGQSSTEAFF. The nucleotide sequence is TGTGCCAGCAGCCAGGGACAGTCGAGTACTGAAGCTTTCTTT.